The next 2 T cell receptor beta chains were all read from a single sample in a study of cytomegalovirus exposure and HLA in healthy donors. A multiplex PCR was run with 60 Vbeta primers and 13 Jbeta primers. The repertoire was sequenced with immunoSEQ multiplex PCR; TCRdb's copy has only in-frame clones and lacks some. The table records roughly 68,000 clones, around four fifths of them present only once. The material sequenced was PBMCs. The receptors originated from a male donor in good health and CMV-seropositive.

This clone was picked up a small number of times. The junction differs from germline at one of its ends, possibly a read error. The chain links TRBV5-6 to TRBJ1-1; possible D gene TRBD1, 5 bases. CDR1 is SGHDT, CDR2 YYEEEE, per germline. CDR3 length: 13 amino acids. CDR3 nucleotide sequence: TGTGCCAGCACCTTGGGGACTAACACTGAAGCTTTCTTT. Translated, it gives CASTLGTNTEAFF.

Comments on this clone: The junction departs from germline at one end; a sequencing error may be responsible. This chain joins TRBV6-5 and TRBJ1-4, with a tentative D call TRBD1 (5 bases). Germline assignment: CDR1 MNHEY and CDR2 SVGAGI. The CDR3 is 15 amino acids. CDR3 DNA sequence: TGTGCCAGCAGTGGAGACAGTGCAACTAATGAAGAACTGTTTTTT. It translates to CASSGDSATNEELFF.